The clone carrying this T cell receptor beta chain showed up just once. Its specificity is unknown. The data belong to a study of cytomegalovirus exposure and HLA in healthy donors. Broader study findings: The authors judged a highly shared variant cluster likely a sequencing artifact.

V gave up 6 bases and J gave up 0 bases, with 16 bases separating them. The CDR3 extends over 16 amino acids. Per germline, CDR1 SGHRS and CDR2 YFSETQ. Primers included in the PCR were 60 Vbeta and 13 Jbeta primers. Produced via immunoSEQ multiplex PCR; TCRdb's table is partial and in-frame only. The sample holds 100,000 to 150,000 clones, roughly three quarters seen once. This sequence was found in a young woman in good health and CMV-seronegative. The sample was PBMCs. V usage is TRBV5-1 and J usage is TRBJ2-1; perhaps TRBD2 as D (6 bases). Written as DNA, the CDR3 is TGCGCCAGCAACCCTCCGGGACTTAGCTCCTACAATGAGCAGTTCTTC. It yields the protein CASNPPGLSSYNEQFF.